Relative to its sample, the clone carrying this T cell receptor beta chain is medium-sized (0.01 to 0.1%). As yet, its antigen is unknown. The CDR3 totals 14 residues. V dropped 2 bases and J dropped 4 bases, with 6 bases sitting between them. CDR1 and CDR2 from the germline V gene are KGHSH and LQKENI. This entry is derived from a study of T and B cells in COVID-19 patients. Background on the study: Blood was sampled from COVID-19 patients who were either actively infected or recovered.

Study findings and constraints: Blood from mildly ill patients while symptomatic, and early samples from severe cases, were scarce. Patients with COVID-19 reportedly showed strongly skewed T cell receptor beta variable and joining gene usage.

TRB rearrangements were amplified by multiplex PCR with BIOMED2 TRB-A/B primers. TCRdb reprocessed the multiplex PCR reads with MiXCR, giving one entry per CDR3 protein. The data contain more than 12,000 distinct CDR3 sequences, under 30% of them singletons. Blood genomic DNA input for TRB amplification was roughly 230-550 ng. What was sequenced was blood. The receptor was isolated from a human donor who had recovered from COVID-19. This chain connects TRBV18 to TRBJ2-6; no reliable D call. Here the CDR3 reads CASSPGAGANVLTF. CDR3 coding DNA: TGTGCCAGCTCACCAGGCGCCGGGGCCAACGTCCTGACTTTC.